The source of this T cell receptor beta chain is a study of beta chain features in type 1 diabetes. This clone was observed a handful of times. The target antigen is unknown. Isolated RNA was reverse transcribed in full, so expressed TCRB transcripts were sequenced. Here immunoSEQ multiplex PCR was the method, and the copy in TCRdb shows in-frame clones only, minus some. The sample yields about 930,000 clones, roughly 17% seen once. Study-level results: Sequencing the cDNA could make cells with high TCR expression show up more than they should.

The CDR3 is 14 residues long. V lost 3 bases and J lost 4; bases outside the gene matches: 4. Germline V gene data show CDR1 as KGHSH and CDR2 as LQKENI. Sequencing was carried out using naive CD4+ T cells from blood. The chain is built from TRBV18 and TRBJ2-5; TRBD1 agrees at 8 bases. The source is a woman aged 18-30 years in good health. DNA of the CDR3: TGTGCCAGCTCACCGAGGACAGGGTCAGAGACCCAGTACTTC. Amino acids: CASSPRTGSETQYF.